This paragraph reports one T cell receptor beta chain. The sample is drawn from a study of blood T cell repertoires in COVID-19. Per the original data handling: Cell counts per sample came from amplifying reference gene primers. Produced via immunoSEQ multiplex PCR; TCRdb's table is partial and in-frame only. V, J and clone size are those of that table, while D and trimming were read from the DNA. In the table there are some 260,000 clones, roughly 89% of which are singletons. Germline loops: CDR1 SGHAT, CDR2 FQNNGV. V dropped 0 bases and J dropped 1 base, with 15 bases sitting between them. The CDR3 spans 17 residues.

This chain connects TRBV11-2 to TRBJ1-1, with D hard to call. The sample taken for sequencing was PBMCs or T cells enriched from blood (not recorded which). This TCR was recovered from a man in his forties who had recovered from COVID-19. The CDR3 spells CASSLDQGSRRNTEAFF. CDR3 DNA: TGTGCCAGCAGCTTAGATCAAGGTAGCCGGAGGAACACTGAAGCTTTCTTT.